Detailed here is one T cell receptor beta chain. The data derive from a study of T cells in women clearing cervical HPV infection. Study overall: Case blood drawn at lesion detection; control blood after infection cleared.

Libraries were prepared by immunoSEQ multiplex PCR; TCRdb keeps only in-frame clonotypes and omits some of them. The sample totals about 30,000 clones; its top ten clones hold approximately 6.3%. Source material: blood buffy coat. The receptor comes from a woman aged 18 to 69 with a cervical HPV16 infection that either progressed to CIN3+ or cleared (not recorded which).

The sequenced CDR3 bases are TGCAGTGCCTTTACAGGGGGAGGTGGCAATCAGCCC. Protein sequence: CSAFTGGGGNQP. The whole CDR3 sequence is CSAFTGGGGNQPQHF. The J gene is TRBJ1-5, the V gene TRBV20-1, with 8 bases fitting TRBD1. With the read ending 3 residues before the CDR3 end, the germline J gene is used to fill in that end. With 6 bases clipped from V and 2 bases from J, the junction kept 9 bases outside the gene matches. The germline V gene encodes CDR1 DFQATT and CDR2 SNEGSKA (reference sequence). The CDR3 loop spans 15 amino acids.